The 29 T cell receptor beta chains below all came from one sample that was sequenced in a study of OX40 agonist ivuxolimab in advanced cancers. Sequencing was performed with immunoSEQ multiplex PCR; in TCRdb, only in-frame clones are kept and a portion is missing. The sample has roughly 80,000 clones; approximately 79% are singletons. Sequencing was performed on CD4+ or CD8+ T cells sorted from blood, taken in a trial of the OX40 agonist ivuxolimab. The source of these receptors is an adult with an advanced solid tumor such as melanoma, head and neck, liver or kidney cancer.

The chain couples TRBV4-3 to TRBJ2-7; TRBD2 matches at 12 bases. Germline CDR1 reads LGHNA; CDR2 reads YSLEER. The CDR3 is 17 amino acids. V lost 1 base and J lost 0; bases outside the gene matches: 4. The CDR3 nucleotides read TGCGCCAGCAGCCAAGGACTAGCGGGAGCGACCTCCTACGAGCAGTACTTC. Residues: CASSQGLAGATSYEQYF.

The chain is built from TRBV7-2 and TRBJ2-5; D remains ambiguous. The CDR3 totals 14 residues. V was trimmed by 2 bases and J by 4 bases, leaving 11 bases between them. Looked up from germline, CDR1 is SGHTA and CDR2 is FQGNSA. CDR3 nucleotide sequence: TGTGCCAGCAGCTTATTAGGCGGCCGAGAGACCCAGTACTTC. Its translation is CASSLLGGRETQYF.

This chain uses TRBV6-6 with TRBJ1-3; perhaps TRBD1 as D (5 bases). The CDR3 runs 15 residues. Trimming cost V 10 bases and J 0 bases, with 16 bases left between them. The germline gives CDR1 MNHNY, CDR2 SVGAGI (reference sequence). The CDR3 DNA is TGTGCCATACTGGCAGGGCCTAGCTCTGGAAACACCATATATTTT. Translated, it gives CAILAGPSSGNTIYF.

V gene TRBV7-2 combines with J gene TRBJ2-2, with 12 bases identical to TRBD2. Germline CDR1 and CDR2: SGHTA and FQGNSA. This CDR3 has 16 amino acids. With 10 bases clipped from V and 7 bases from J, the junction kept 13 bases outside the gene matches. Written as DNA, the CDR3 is TGTGCCACCCAGGAGACTAGCGGGGGTTCCGGCGGGGAGCTGTTTTTT. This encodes CATQETSGGSGGELFF.

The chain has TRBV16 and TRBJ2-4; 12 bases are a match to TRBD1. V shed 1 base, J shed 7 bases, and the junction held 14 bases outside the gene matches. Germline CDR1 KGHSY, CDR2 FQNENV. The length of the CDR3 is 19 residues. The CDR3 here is CASSQLASVRDRGLNIQYF. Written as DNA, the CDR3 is TGTGCCAGCAGCCAATTGGCCAGCGTTAGGGACAGGGGGCTGAACATTCAGTACTTC. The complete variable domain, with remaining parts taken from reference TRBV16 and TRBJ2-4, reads GEEVAQTPKHLVRGEGQKAKLYCAPIKGHSYVFWYQQVLKNEFKFLISFQNENVFDETGMPKERFSAKCLPNSPCSLEIQATKLEDSAVYFCASSQLASVRDRGLNIQYFGAGTRLSVL.

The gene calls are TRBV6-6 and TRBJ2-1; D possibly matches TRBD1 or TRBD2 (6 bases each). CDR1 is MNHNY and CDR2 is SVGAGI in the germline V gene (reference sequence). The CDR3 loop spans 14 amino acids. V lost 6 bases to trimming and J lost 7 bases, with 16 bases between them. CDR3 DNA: TGTGCCAGCAGGCCCGGACGAGGGGGGAATGAGCAGTTCTTC. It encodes CASRPGRGGNEQFF.

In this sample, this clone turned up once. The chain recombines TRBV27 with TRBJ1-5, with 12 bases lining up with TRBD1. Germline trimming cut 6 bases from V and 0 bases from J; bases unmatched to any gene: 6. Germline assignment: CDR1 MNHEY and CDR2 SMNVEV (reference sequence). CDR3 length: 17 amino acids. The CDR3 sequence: CASRPGTGGYSNQPQHF. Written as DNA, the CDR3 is TGTGCCAGCAGACCCGGGACAGGGGGCTATAGCAATCAGCCCCAGCATTTT.

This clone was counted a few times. In DNA, the CDR3 is TGTGCCAGCAGCCCCCACCCTCCGACGGGGGTTGGATATGGCTACACCTTC. Encoded protein: CASSPHPPTGVGYGYTF. The chain recombines TRBV7-8 with TRBJ1-2; D possibly corresponds to TRBD1 (5 bases). Germline V lookup: CDR1 SGHVS, CDR2 FQNEAQ. Deletions cut 5 bases from V and 5 bases from J, with 24 bases between. This CDR3 spans 17 amino acids. Full variable domain (remainder filled in from reference TRBV7-8 and TRBJ1-2): GAGVSQSPRYKVAKRGQDVALRCDPISGHVSLFWYQQALGQGPEFLTYFQNEAQLDKSGLPSDRFFAERPEGSVSTLKIQRTQQEDSAVYLCASSPHPPTGVGYGYTFGSGTRLTVV.

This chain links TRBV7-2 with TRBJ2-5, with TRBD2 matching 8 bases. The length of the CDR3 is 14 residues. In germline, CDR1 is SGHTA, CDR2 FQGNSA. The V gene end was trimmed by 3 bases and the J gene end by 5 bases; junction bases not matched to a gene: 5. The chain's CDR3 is CASSFGGARETQYF. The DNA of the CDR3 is TGTGCCAGCAGCTTCGGGGGGGCGAGGGAGACCCAGTACTTC. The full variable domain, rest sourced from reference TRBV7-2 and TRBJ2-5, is GAGVSQSPSNKVTEKGKDVELRCDPISGHTALYWYRQSLGQGLEFLIYFQGNSAPDKSGLPSDRFSAERTGGSVSTLTIQRTQQEDSAVYLCASSFGGARETQYFGPGTRLLVL.

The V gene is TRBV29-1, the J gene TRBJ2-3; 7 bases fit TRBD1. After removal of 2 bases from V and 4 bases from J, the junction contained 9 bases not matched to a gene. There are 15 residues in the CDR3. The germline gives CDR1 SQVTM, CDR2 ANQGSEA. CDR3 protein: CSVETTGWGSDTQYF. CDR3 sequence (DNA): TGCAGCGTTGAAACGACAGGGTGGGGTTCAGATACGCAGTATTTT.

CDR3 region: CASSYGQGPEQYF. The CDR3 DNA reads TGTGCCAGCAGCTATGGACAGGGGCCCGAGCAGTACTTC. This rearrangement joins TRBV7-9 to TRBJ2-7; 9 positions match TRBD1. CDR1 SEHNR and CDR2 FQNEAQ come from the germline V gene (reference sequence). Trimming at V came to 4 bases and at J to 6 bases, leaving 4 bases not matched to a gene. The CDR3 runs 13 residues.

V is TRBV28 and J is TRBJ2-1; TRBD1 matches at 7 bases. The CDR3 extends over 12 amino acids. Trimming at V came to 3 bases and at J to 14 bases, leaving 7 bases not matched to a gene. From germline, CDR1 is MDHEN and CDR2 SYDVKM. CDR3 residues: CASSFRQGNEFF. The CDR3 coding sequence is TGTGCCAGCAGTTTCAGACAGGGTAACGAGTTCTTC.

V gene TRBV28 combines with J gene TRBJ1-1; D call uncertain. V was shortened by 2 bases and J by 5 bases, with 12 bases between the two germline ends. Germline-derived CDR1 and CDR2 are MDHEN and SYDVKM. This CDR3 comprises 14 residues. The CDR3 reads CASSLGVGRTEAFF. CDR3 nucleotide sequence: TGTGCCAGCAGTTTAGGGGTGGGGAGGACTGAAGCTTTCTTT.

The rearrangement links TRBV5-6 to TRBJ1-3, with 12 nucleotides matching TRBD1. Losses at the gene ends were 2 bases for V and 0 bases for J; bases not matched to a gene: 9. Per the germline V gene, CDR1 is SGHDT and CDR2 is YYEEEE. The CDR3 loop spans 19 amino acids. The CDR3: CASSFRDRGLGLSGNTIYF. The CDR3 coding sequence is TGTGCCAGCAGCTTCCGGGACAGGGGGCTCGGACTCTCTGGAAACACCATATATTTT.

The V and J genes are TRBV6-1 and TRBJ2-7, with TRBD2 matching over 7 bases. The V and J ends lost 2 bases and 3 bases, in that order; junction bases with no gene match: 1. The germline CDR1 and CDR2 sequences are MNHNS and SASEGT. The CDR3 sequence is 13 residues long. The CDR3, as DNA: TGTGCCAGCAGTGAAAGGACTAGCTACGAGCAGTACTTC. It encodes CASSERTSYEQYF.

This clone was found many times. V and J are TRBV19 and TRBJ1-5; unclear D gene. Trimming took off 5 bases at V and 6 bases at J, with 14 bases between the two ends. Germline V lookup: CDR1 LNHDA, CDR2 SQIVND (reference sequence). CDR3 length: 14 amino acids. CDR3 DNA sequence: TGTGCCAGTAGTTTACTCGGTAAGGGTCAGCCCCAGCATTTT. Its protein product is CASSLLGKGQPQHF.

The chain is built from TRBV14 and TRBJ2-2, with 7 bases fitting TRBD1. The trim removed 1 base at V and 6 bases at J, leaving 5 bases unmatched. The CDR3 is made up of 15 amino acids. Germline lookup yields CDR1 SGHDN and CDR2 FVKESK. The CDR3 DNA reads TGTGCCAGCAGCCAAGCGGACAGGTCGTCCGGGGAGCTGTTTTTT. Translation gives CASSQADRSSGELFF.

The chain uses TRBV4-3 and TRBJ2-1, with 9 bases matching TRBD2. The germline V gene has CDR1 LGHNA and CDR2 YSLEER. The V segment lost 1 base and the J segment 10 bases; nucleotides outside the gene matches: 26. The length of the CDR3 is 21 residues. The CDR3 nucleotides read TGCGCCAGCAGCCAAGTTTTTTCTAACAGGGAGCGGGGGGTCTTTTGTAGAGAGCAGTTCTTC. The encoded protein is CASSQVFSNRERGVFCREQFF.

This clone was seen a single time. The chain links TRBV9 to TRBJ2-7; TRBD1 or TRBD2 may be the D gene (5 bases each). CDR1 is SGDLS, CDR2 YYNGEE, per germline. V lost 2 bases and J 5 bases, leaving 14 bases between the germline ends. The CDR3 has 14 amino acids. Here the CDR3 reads CASSVSGTSDEQYF. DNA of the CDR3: TGTGCCAGCAGCGTTTCCGGGACCTCGGACGAGCAGTACTTC.

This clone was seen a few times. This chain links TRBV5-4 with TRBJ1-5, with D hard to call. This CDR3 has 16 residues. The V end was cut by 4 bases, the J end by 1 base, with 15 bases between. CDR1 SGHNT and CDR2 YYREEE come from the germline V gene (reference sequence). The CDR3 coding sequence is TGTGCCAGCAGCCCCGGACCTCCTCGGAGCAATCAGCCCCAGCATTTT. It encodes CASSPGPPRSNQPQHF.

The CDR3 is CASSAAGPRGEKLFF. DNA of the CDR3: TGTGCCAGCAGCGCCGCCGGCCCTCGGGGGGAAAAACTGTTTTTT. V is TRBV9 and J is TRBJ1-4; tentative D call: TRBD1 (5 bases). The ends were cut back, 3 bases at V and 8 bases at J, with 17 bases in the middle. Germline-derived CDR1 and CDR2 are SGDLS and YYNGEE. This CDR3 comprises 15 residues.

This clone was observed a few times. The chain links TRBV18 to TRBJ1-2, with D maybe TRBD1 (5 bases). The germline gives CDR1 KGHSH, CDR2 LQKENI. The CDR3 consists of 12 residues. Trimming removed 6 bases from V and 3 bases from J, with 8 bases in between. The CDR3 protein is CASSGRDYGYTF. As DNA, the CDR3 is TGTGCCAGCTCGGGGCGCGACTATGGCTACACCTTC.

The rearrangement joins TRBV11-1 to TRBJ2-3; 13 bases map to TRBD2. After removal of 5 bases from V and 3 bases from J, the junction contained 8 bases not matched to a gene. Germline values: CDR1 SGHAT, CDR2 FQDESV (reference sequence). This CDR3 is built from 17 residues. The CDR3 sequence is CASSPPGLAGWTDTQYF. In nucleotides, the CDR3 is TGTGCCAGCAGCCCGCCGGGACTAGCGGGATGGACAGATACGCAGTATTTT. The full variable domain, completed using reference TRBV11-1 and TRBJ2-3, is EAEVAQSPRYKITEKSQAVAFWCDPISGHATLYWYRQILGQGPELLVQFQDESVVDDSQLPKDRFSAERLKGVDSTLKIQPAELGDSAMYLCASSPPGLAGWTDTQYFGPGTRLTVL.

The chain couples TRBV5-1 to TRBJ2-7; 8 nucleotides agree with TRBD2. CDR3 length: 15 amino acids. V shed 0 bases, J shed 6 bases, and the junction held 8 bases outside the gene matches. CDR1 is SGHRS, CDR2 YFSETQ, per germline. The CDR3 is CASSLAGAGDGEQYF. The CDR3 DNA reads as TGCGCCAGCAGCTTGGCAGGAGCGGGAGATGGCGAGCAGTACTTC.

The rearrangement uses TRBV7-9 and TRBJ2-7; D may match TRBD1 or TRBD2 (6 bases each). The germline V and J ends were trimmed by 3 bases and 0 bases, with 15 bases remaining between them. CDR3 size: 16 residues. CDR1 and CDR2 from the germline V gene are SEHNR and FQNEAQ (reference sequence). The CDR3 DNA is TGTGCCAGCAGCTTGCTGGGGGGCGGAGGCTCCTACGAGCAGTACTTC. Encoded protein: CASSLLGGGGSYEQYF.

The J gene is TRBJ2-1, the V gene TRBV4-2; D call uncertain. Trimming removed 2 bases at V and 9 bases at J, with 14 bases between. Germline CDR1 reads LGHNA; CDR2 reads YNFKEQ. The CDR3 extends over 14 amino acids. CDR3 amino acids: CASSQYVDWPEQFF. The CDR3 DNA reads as TGTGCCAGCAGCCAATACGTCGACTGGCCTGAGCAGTTCTTC.

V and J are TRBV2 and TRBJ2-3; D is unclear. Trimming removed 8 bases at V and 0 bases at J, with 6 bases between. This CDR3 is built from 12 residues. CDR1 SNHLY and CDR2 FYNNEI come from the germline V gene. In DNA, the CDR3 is TGTGCCAGCGGTCTAAGCACAGATACGCAGTATTTT. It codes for CASGLSTDTQYF.

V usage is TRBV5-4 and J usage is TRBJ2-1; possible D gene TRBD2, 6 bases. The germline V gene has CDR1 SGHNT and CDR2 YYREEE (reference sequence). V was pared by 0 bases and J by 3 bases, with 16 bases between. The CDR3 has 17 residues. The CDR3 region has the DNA TGTGCCAGCAGCTTGGCCCCAGAAAGGGAGGTCTACAATGAGCAGTTCTTC. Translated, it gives CASSLAPEREVYNEQFF.

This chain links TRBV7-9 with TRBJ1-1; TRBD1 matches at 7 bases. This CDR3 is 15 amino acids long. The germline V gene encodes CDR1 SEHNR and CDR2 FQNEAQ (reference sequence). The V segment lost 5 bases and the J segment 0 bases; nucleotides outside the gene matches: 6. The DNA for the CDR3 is TGTGCCAGCAGCCCTGGGACAGCCATGAACACTGAAGCTTTCTTT. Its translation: CASSPGTAMNTEAFF.